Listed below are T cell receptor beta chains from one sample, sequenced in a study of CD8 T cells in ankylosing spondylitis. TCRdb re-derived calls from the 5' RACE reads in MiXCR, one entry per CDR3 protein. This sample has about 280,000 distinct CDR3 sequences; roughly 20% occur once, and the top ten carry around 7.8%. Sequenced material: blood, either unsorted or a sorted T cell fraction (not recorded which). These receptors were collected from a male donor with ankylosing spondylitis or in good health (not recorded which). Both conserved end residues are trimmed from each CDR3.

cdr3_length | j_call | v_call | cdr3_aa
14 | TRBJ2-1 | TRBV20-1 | SARDLTGSSYNEQF
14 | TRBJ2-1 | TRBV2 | ASRPGLAGLYNEQF
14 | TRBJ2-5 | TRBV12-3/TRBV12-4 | ASSNRGAGDGETQY
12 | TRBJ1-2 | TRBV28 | ASSQPGTGVSYT
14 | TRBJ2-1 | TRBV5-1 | ASSEGAGGPNNEQF
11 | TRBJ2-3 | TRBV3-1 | ASRLTGTDTQY
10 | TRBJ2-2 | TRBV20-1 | SAYAATGELF
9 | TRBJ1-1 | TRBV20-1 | SATRGTEAF
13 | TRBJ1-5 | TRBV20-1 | SAKGQGGSNQPQH
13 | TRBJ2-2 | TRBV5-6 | ASSKTSSNTGELF
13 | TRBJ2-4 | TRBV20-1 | SAPDRTVAKNIQY
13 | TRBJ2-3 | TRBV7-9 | ASSRGVHSTDTQY
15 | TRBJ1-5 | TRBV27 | ASKGTNSHFSNQPQH
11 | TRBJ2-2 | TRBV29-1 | SVWTDSTGELF
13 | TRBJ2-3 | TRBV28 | ASSPRLAPTDTQY
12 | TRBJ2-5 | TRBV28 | ASRGQGGRETQY
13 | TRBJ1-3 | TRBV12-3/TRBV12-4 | ASRSTGPSGNTIY
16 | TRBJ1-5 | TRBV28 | ASSPISLAIISNQPQH
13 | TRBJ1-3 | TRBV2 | ASGGGTSSGNTIY
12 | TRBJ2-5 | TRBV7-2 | ASSLSTGRETQY
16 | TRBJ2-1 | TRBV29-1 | SVEGVRRAKSSYNEQF
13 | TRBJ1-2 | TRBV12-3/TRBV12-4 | ASSMGQLSIYGYT
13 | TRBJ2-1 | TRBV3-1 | ASSQTSGRAYEQF
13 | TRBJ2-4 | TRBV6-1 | ASSPQPGGPAIQY
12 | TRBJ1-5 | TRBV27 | ASSSQGGHQPQH
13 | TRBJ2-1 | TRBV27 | ASSLSQRLDNEQF
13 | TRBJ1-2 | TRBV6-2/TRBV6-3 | ASSYPGHANYGYT
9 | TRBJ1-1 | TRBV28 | ASSLPTEAF
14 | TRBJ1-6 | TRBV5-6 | ASSSRQGRLESPLH
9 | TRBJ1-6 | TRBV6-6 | ASRLGSPLH
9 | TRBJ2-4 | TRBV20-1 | SARQGDIQY
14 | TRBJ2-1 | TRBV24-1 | ATKGSGLSSYNEQF
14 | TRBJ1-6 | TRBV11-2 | ASSRIRDRANSPLH
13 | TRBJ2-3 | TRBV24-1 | ATSMTGTVTDTQY
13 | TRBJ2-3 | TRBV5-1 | ASSLTSGSTDTQY
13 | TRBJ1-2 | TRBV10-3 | AISQSGGDKDGYT
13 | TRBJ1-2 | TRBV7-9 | ASSPPGGTNYGYT
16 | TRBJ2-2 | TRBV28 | ASSSRTSGRRSTGELF
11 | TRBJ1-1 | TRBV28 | ASSKQGRTEAF
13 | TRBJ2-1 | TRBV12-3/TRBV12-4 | ASRDEGATYNEQF
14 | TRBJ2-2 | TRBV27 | ASNPWAGANTGELF
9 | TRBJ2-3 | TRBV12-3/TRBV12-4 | ASSLGYTQY
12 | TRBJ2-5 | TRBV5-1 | ASSLAGGVETQY
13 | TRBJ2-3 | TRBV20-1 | SASSAGRAGDTQY
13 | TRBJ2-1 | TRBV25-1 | ASSEFGDGYNEQF
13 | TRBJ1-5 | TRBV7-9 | ASSARDRGHQPQH
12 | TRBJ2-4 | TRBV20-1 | SASRGGPKNIQY
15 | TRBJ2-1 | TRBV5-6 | ASSLVVGLGSYNEQF
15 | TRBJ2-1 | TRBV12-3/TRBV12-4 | ASSSRTSGGAIDEQF
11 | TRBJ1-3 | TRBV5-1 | ASNTGDGNTIY
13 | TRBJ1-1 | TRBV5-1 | ASSPGTGGNTEAF
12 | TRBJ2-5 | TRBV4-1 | ASSQVWGAETQY
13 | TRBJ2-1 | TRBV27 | ASSLSDRGHNEQF
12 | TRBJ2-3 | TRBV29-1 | SAGAGAGTDTQY
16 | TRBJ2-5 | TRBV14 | ASSQVEPSGYYRETQY
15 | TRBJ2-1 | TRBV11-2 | ASSLGRGVMKNNEQF
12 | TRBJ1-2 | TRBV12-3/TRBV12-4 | ASSFRTVSGGYT